This TCR beta chain was sequenced in a study of T cells in Graves' hyperthyroidism and ophthalmopathy. Whole-study findings and limits: Researchers found most expanded thyroid clonotypes above 0.001 in blood as well. From stable hyperthyroidism, ophthalmopathy was set apart by a 13 V-J model.

Template material for amplifying TCR beta CDR3 regions consisted of RNA transcripts. When the TCR CDR3 underwent first-round RT-PCR, the HTBI primer set was used. TCRdb analysed the multiplex PCR reads with MiXCR anew, one entry per CDR3 protein. The sample lists some 320,000 distinct CDR3 sequences, roughly 13% occurring once. In its sample, this clonotype was seen many times. Its antigen is still unknown. Source material: blood. This TCR was recovered from a woman in her thirties or forties with Graves' ophthalmopathy.

DNA of the CDR3: TGTGCCAGCAGCCTGGACAGGGCTTACGAGCAGTACTTC. Translation gives CASSLDRAYEQYF. V gene TRBV13 combines with J gene TRBJ2-7; 8 bases fit TRBD1. The CDR3 runs 13 residues. V lost 5 bases, J lost 4 bases, and 4 bases stayed unmatched. Per germline, CDR1 PRHDT and CDR2 FYEKMQ (reference sequence).